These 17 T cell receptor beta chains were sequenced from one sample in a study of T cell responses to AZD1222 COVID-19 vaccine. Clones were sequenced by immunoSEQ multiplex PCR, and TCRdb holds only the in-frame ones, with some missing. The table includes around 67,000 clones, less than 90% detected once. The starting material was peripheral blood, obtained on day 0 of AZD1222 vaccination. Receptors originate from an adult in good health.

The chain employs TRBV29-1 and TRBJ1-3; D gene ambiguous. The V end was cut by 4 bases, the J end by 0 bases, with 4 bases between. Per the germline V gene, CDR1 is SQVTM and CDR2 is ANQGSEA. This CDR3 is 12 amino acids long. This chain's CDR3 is CSVGHSGNTIYF. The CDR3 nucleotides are TGCAGCGTTGGCCACTCTGGAAACACCATATATTTT. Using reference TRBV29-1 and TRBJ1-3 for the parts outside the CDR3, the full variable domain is SAVISQKPSRDICQRGTSLTIQCQVDSQVTMMFWYRQQPGQSLTLIATANQGSEATYESGFVIDKFPISRPNLTFSTLTVSNMSPEDSSIYLCSVGHSGNTIYFGEGSWLTVV.

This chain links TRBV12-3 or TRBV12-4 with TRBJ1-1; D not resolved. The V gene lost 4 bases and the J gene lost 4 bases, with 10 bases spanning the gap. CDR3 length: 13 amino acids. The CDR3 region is CASSSDRATEAFF. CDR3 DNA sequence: TGTGCCAGCAGTTCGGACCGGGCCACTGAAGCTTTCTTT.

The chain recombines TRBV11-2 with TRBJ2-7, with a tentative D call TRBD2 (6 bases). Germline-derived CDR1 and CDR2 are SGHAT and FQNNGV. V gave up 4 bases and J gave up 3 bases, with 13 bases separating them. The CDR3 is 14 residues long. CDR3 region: CASSSGLWIYEQYF. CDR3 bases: TGTGCCAGCAGCTCGGGACTTTGGATCTACGAGCAGTACTTC.

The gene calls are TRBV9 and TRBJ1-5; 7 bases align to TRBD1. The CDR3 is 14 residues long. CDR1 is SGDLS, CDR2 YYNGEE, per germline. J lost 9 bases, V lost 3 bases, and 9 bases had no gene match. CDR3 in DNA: TGTGCCAGCAGCGCAGGGGGTGAGGGGAGGCCCCAGCATTTT. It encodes CASSAGGEGRPQHF.

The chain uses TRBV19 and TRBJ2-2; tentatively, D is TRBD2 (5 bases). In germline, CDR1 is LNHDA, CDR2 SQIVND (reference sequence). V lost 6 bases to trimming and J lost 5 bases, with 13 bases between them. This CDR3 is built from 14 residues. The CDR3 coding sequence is TGTGCCAGTAGCCTACGGACGGGGACCGGGGAGCTGTTTTTT. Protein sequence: CASSLRTGTGELFF.

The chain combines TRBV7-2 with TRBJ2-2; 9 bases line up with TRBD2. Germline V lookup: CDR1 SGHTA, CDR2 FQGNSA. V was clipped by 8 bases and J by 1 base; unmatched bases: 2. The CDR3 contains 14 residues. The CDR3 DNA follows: TGTGCCAGCCAGACTAGCGGGAACACCGGGGAGCTGTTTTTT. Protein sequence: CASQTSGNTGELFF.

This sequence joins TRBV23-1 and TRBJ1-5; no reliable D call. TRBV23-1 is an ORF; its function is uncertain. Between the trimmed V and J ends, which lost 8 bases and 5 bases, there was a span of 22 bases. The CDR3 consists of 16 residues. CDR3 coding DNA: TGCGCCAGCTTTTTTGCGGGCGGGCCCTTCCATCAGCCCCAGCATTTT. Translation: CASFFAGGPFHQPQHF.

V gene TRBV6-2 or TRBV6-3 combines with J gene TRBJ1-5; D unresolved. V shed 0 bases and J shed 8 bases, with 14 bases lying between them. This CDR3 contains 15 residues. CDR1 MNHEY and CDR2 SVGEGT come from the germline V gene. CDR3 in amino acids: CASSYSTLGREPQHF. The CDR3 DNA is TGTGCCAGCAGTTACTCGACCCTTGGTCGAGAGCCCCAGCATTTT.

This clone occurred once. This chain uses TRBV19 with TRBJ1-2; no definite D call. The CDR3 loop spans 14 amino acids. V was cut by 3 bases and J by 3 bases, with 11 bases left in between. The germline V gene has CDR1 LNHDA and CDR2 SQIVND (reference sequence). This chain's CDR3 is CASSMPGLYYGYTF. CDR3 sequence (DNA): TGTGCCAGTAGTATGCCCGGACTGTACTATGGCTACACCTTC. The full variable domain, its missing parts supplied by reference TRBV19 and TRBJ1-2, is DGGITQSPKYLFRKEGQNVTLSCEQNLNHDAMYWYRQDPGQGLRLIYYSQIVNDFQKGDIAEGYSVSREKKESFPLTVTSAQKNPTAFYLCASSMPGLYYGYTFGSGTRLTVV.

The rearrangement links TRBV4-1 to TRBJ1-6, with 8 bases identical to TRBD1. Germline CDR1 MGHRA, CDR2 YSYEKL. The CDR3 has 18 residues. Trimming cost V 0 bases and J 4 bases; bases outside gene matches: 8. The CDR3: CASSQEVTGTGYNSPLHF. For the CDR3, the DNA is TGCGCCAGCAGCCAAGAGGTGACCGGGACAGGATATAATTCACCCCTCCACTTT.

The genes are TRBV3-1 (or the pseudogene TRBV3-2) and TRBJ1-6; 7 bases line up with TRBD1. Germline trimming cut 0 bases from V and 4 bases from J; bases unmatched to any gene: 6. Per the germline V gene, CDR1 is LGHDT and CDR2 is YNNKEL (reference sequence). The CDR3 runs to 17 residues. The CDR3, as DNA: TGTGCCAGCAGCCAAGAATGGGGACAGCTGTATAATTCACCCCTCCACTTT. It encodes CASSQEWGQLYNSPLHF.

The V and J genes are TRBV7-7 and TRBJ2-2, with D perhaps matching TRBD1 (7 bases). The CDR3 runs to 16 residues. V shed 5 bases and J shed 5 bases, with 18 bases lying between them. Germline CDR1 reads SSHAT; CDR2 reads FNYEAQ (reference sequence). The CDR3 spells CASSPGQAGYTGELFF. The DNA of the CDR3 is TGTGCCAGCAGCCCAGGACAGGCGGGATATACCGGGGAGCTGTTTTTT.

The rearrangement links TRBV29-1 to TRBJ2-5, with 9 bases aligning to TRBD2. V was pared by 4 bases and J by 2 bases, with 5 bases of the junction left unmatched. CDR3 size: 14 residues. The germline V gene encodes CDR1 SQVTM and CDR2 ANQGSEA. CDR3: CSVVGLASQETQYF. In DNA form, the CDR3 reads TGCAGCGTTGTCGGACTAGCGAGTCAAGAGACCCAGTACTTC.

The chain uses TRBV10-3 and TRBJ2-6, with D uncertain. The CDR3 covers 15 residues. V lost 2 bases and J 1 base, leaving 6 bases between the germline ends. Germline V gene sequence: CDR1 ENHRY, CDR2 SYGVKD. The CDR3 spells CAISESESGANVLTF. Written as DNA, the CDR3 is TGTGCCATCAGTGAGAGCGAATCTGGGGCCAACGTCCTGACTTTC.

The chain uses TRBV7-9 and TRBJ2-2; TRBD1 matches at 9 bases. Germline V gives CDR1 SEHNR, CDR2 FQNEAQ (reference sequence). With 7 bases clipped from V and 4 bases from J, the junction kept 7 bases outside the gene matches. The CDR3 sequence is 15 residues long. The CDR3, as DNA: TGTGCCAGCAAAGGTGGACAGGGGAGCACCGGGGAGCTGTTTTTT. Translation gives CASKGGQGSTGELFF.

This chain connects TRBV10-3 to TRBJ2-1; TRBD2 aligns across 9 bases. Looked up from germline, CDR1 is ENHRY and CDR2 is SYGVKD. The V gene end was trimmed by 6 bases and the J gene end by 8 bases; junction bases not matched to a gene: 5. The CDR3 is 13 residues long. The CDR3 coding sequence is TGTGCCATCAGCAGCGGGGGGTGGGATGAGCAGTTCTTC. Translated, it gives CAISSGGWDEQFF.

This chain's CDR3 is CASSQFLRVEYEKLFF. CDR3 DNA sequence: TGTGCCAGCAGCCAATTCTTGAGGGTAGAATACGAAAAACTGTTTTTT. This chain joins TRBV16 and TRBJ1-4; no reliable D call. This CDR3 has 16 amino acids. The V end lost 1 base, the J end lost 8 bases, and 17 bases lay between the germline ends. From germline, CDR1 is KGHSY and CDR2 FQNENV.